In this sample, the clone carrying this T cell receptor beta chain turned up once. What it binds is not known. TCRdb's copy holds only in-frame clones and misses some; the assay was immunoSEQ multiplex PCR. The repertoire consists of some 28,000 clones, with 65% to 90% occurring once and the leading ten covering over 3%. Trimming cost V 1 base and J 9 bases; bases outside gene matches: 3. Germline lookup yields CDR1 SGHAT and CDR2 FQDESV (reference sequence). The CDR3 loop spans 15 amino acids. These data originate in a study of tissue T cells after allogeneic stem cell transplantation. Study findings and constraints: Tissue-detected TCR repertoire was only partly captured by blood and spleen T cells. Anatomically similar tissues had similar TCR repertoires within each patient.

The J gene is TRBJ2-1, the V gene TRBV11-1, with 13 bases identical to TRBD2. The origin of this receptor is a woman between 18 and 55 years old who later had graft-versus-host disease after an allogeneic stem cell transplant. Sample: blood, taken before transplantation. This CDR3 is CASSLGTSGGGEQFF. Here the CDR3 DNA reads TGTGCCAGCAGCTTAGGGACTAGCGGGGGAGGTGAGCAGTTCTTC.